The sequence of this T cell receptor (beta chain) was determined in a study of T-cell reconstitution after alpha-beta-depleted transplantation in children. Broader study findings: Among T cells one year after transplant, newly produced cells accounted for most counts and diversity.

The library targeted TCRbeta and was prepared with unique molecular identifiers. TCRdb reanalysed the PCR reads using MiXCR and keeps one entry per CDR3 protein. In the table there are some 200,000 distinct CDR3 sequences, approximately 6.9% of which are singletons. This clonotype was counted at least ten times. Its antigen is undetermined. The J segment lost 3 bases and the V segment lost 3 bases, leaving 8 bases of the junction unmatched. There are 17 residues in the CDR3. Germline V gene sequence: CDR1 MDHEN, CDR2 SYDVKM. The sample here was PBMCs, taken before TCRalphabeta/CD19-depleted stem cell transplant. This chain joins TRBV28 and TRBJ2-1; 10 nucleotides agree with TRBD2. This clonotype originated in a boy between 2 and 15 years old with acute lymphoblastic leukemia, due to receive a stem cell transplant. The CDR3 bases are TGTGCCAGCAGTTTTCATACCGCTAGCGGGGGCTACAATGAGCAGTTCTTC. It yields the protein CASSFHTASGGYNEQFF.